Following are 24 T cell receptor beta chains from one sample sequenced in a study of metastatic and nonmetastatic thyroid tumors. No treatment of any kind had been given to any patient before thyroid surgery. MiXCR reprocessed the PCR reads for TCRdb. There are about 20,000 clones in the sample; less than 30% occur only once, and under 30% lies in the top ten. Input material: tumor tissue. These receptors were collected from a male donor with papillary thyroid cancer or a benign thyroid nodule (not recorded which). Some clones in this sample may be carry-over from other donors' samples.

V usage is TRBV30 and J usage is TRBJ2-7; tentatively, D is TRBD1 (5 bases). Germline V gene data show CDR1 as GTSNPN and CDR2 as SVGIG (reference sequence). Trimming cost V 3 bases and J 1 base, with 10 bases left between them. The CDR3 is made up of 13 amino acids. The CDR3 bases are TGTGCCTGGAGCCGACAGCCTTCCTACGAGCAGTACTTC. Its protein is CAWSRQPSYEQYF.

This clone was counted ten times or more. A junction boundary mismatches the germline segment, possibly from a read error. The same CDR3 also results from other DNA sequences found in this sample. The chain combines TRBV11-2 with TRBJ1-2; D perhaps matches TRBD1 (6 bases). The CDR3 runs to 15 residues. Germline V CDR1 and CDR2: SGHAT, FQNNGV. CDR3 loop: CASSLGGGRSYGYTF. For the CDR3, the DNA is TGTGCCAGCAGCTTAGGAGGGGGGCGCAGCTATGGCTACACCTTT.

CDR3 amino acids: CASSPLAGSINEQFF. CDR3 in DNA: TGCGCCAGCAGCCCCCTAGCGGGAAGTATCAATGAGCAGTTCTTC. This chain links TRBV5-1 with TRBJ2-1; TRBD2 aligns across 9 bases. This CDR3 has 15 residues. J was trimmed by 6 bases and V by 4 bases; bases with no gene match: 8. Germline V gene lookup returns CDR1 SGHRS and CDR2 YFSETQ.

V usage is TRBV5-1 and J usage is TRBJ2-7; TRBD1 is a possible D gene (7 bases). Between the trimmed V and J ends, which lost 4 bases and 7 bases, there was a span of 27 bases. This CDR3 is built from 17 residues. Germline CDR1 SGHRS, CDR2 YFSETQ. CDR3 residues: CASSPPRGGGTDREQYF. In nucleotides, the CDR3 is TGCGCCAGCAGCCCCCCCCGTGGTGGCGGGACAGATAGGGAGCAGTACTTC.

This clone has a handful of counts. This chain uses TRBV27 with TRBJ1-1; tentative D call: TRBD1 (6 bases). The germline V and J ends were trimmed by 2 bases and 5 bases, with 18 bases remaining between them. The CDR3 has 16 residues. CDR1 is MNHEY and CDR2 is SMNVEV in the germline V gene (reference sequence). The CDR3 is CASSLHPGATRTEAFF. CDR3 sequence (DNA): TGTGCCAGCAGTTTACACCCGGGGGCGACGAGGACTGAAGCTTTCTTT.

The chain is built from TRBV4-3 and TRBJ2-7; D is perhaps TRBD2 (6 bases). This CDR3 has 12 residues. CDR1 is LGHNA and CDR2 is YSLEER in the germline V gene. V was shortened by 3 bases and J by 3 bases, with 6 bases between the two germline ends. The CDR3 DNA reads TGCGCCAGCAGCCAGGGGGGCTACGAGCAGTACTTC. Translated, it gives CASSQGGYEQYF.

The sample holds a few counts of this clone. The chain combines TRBV9 with TRBJ1-3; 7 positions match TRBD1. Unmatched junction bases numbered 19, after V lost 10 bases and J lost 0 bases. Germline V gene data show CDR1 as SGDLS and CDR2 as YYNGEE. The CDR3 extends over 18 amino acids. The CDR3 DNA reads as TGTGCCCCCCCGGCAGGGGGATTGGTCAAGCTCTCTGGAAACACCATATATTTT. The encoded protein is CAPPAGGLVKLSGNTIYF.

The sample holds a few counts of this clone. V is TRBV6-1 and J is TRBJ2-3; tentatively, D is TRBD2 (6 bases). The CDR3 is made up of 14 amino acids. Germline CDR1 is MNHNS and CDR2 is SASEGT. Trimming removed 7 bases from V and 0 bases from J, with 11 bases in between. The CDR3 DNA is TGTGCCAGCAACACCGGGACTAGCACAGATACGCAGTATTTT. It is translated as CASNTGTSTDTQYF.

Ten or more counts support this clone. A much larger clone is a single base away; this may be a read error. The J gene is TRBJ2-7, the V gene TRBV12-3 or TRBV12-4, with unresolved D. The CDR3 length is 15 residues. CDR3: CASSLARGGSYGQYF. CDR3 DNA sequence: TGTGCCAGCAGTTTAGCGAGAGGCGGCTCCTACGGGCAGTACTTC.

This clone is medium-sized. The gene calls are TRBV20-1 and TRBJ2-7, with unresolved D. With 3 bases removed from V and 0 bases from J, the gap between germline ends came to 12 bases. The CDR3 contains 14 residues. Germline CDR1 reads DFQATT; CDR2 reads SNEGSKA (reference sequence). The CDR3 loop is CSARLLGTSYEQYF. In DNA form, the CDR3 reads TGCAGTGCTAGGTTACTCGGAACCTCCTACGAGCAGTACTTC.

The chain carries TRBV6-2 or TRBV6-3 and TRBJ2-1; 7 bases are shared with TRBD2. Unmatched junction bases numbered 8, after V lost 6 bases and J lost 3 bases. CDR3 size: 15 residues. CDR1 and CDR2 (germline): MNHEY, SVGEGT. CDR3 in DNA: TGTGCCAGCAGCCAACTAGCGCCTATCTACAATGAGCAGTTCTTC. The encoded protein is CASSQLAPIYNEQFF.

Ten or more counts support this clone. This chain connects TRBV7-9 to TRBJ2-5, with no clear D. Trimming took 1 base from V and 3 from J, leaving 9 bases between them. Per the germline V gene, CDR1 is SEHNR and CDR2 is FQNEAQ (reference sequence). This CDR3 is 14 amino acids long. The DNA of the CDR3 is TGTGCCAGCAGCTTAGGGGCAGTCAAAGAGACCCAGTACTTC. Translated: CASSLGAVKETQYF.

This clone turned up a few times. The V gene is TRBV28, the J gene TRBJ2-7, with D perhaps TRBD1 (7 bases). The CDR3 extends over 15 amino acids. Trimming removed 4 bases at V and 4 bases at J, with 17 bases between. Germline lookup yields CDR1 MDHEN and CDR2 SYDVKM. CDR3 DNA sequence: TGTGCCAGCAGTTCCCCAGGGGGAGGTAAATACGAGCAGTACTTC. Its protein product is CASSSPGGGKYEQYF.

The chain uses TRBV27 and TRBJ2-7, with 8 bases lining up with TRBD1. The trim removed 4 bases at V and 1 base at J, leaving 12 bases unmatched. There are 17 residues in the CDR3. Germline V CDR1 and CDR2: MNHEY, SMNVEV (reference sequence). This CDR3 reads CASSSWTGFINSYEQYF. DNA of the CDR3: TGTGCCAGCAGTTCCTGGACAGGGTTCATAAATTCCTACGAGCAGTACTTC.

CDR3 DNA sequence: TGTGCCAGCTGTCTAGAGGACACCGGGGAGCTGTTTTTT. Translating gives CASCLEDTGELFF. The gene calls are TRBV2 and TRBJ2-2; the D is unclear. The germline V gene encodes CDR1 SNHLY and CDR2 FYNNEI. This CDR3 has 13 residues. V lost 8 bases and J lost 3, with 10 bases in between.

In its sample, this clone ranks as medium-sized. The chain recombines TRBV11-1 with TRBJ1-2, with TRBD1 as a possible D gene (5 bases). Per germline, CDR1 SGHAT and CDR2 FQDESV (reference sequence). The CDR3 contains 16 residues. The V end was cut by 5 bases, the J end by 0 bases, with 16 bases between. The CDR3 spells CASSLDGAVANYGYTF. DNA for the CDR3: TGTGCCAGCAGCCTGGACGGGGCAGTAGCTAACTATGGCTACACCTTC.

There are a few counts of this clone. DNA of the CDR3: TGTGCCAGTATGGACCTAAAAGAGACCCAGTACTTC. Translating it yields CASMDLKETQYF. The genes are TRBV6-2 or TRBV6-3 and TRBJ2-5; D remains ambiguous. V was trimmed by 9 bases and J by 3 bases, leaving 11 bases between them. Per germline, CDR1 MNHEY and CDR2 SVGEGT. The CDR3 runs to 12 residues.

This clone is medium-sized in the sample. The chain joins TRBV20-1 to TRBJ1-5, with 7 positions matching TRBD1. CDR1 is DFQATT, CDR2 SNEGSKA, per germline (reference sequence). Losses at the gene ends were 3 bases for V and 3 bases for J; bases not matched to a gene: 5. The CDR3 covers 14 residues. The CDR3 spells CSASVGQDNQPQHF. CDR3 DNA: TGCAGTGCTAGCGTTGGACAGGACAATCAGCCCCAGCATTTT.

The chain uses TRBV20-1 and TRBJ2-7; no clear D gene. The CDR3 totals 12 residues. Trimming removed 5 bases at V and 4 bases at J, with 12 bases between. Germline CDR1 is DFQATT and CDR2 is SNEGSKA (reference sequence). CDR3 sequence: CSAGRHTYEQYF. CDR3 sequence (DNA): TGCAGTGCTGGTCGGCACACATACGAGCAGTACTTC.

This chain joins TRBV20-1 and TRBJ2-7; either TRBD1 or TRBD2 may supply D (7 bases each). This CDR3 is built from 11 residues. Looked up from germline, CDR1 is DFQATT and CDR2 is SNEGSKA (reference sequence). CDR3 sequence: CTVGGGGEQYV. CDR3 in DNA: TGCACCGTAGGGGGCGGGGGCGAGCAGTACGTC.

This clone appeared many times. This chain links TRBV27 with TRBJ2-6; D gene ambiguous. The germline V gene has CDR1 MNHEY and CDR2 SMNVEV (reference sequence). Trimming removed 6 bases at V and 0 bases at J, with 12 bases between. The CDR3 spans 16 residues. The CDR3 protein is CASSRGRNSGANVLTF. CDR3 nucleotides: TGTGCCAGCAGCCGAGGACGCAACTCTGGGGCCAACGTCCTGACTTTC.

This chain uses TRBV11-3 with TRBJ1-2, with 7 bases matching TRBD1. Germline V gives CDR1 SGHNT, CDR2 YENEEA. The CDR3 is made up of 16 amino acids. Trimming at V came to 0 bases and at J to 4 bases, leaving 8 bases not matched to a gene. The CDR3 here is CASSLDSRTGVYGYTF. CDR3 coding DNA: TGTGCCAGCAGCTTAGATAGCCGGACAGGAGTCTATGGCTACACCTTC.

The V call is TRBV20-1, the J call TRBJ2-1, with 8 bases that match TRBD2. Trimming took 7 bases from V and 7 from J; bases not matched to a gene: 9. The CDR3 has 13 amino acids. Germline CDR1 is DFQATT and CDR2 is SNEGSKA (reference sequence). CDR3: CSEHGLASNEQFF. CDR3 sequence (DNA): TGCAGTGAACACGGACTAGCTAGTAATGAGCAGTTCTTC.

This clone appeared once. The chain employs TRBV7-8 and TRBJ2-7; 9 nucleotides align to TRBD1. The CDR3 spans 15 residues. Germline values: CDR1 SGHVS, CDR2 FQNEAQ. With 1 base clipped from V and 13 bases from J, the junction kept 14 bases outside the gene matches. The CDR3, as DNA: TGTGCCAGCAGCTTAGGACAGGGGGGCCCGGGCGAGCGTTACTTC. It codes for CASSLGQGGPGERYF.